This TCR beta chain is from a study of EBV T-cell therapy then PD-1 blockade in nasopharyngeal carcinoma. Clones were read by immunoSEQ multiplex PCR, and TCRdb kept only the in-frame ones, dropping some. Among fewer than 25,000 clones, roughly four fifths were seen once, and the ten largest hold roughly a third. Sample time point: 266 days after commencement of treatment, after nivolumab therapy. The treatment here: AdE1-LMPpoly-expanded autologous EBV-specific T-cell therapy followed by anti-PD-1 nivolumab. Worth noting for this clone: The antigen is not known.

The CDR3 spans 15 residues. Germline V gene data show CDR1 as SGHTA and CDR2 as FQGNSA. This TCR came from a man between 35 and 55 years old with nasopharyngeal carcinoma. The sequenced sample was CD8+ T cells from blood, obtained at approximately day 260 from a patient whose treatment included autologous EBV-specific T cells and nivolumab. This chain links TRBV7-2 with TRBJ2-5; 10 bases map to TRBD1. The assigned J gene may be wrong: the sequence end matches TRBJ2-7 better. The chain's CDR3 is CASSQKGTGAGEQYF. CDR3 DNA sequence: TGTGCCAGCAGCCAGAAAGGGACAGGGGCGGGCGAGCAGTACTTC.